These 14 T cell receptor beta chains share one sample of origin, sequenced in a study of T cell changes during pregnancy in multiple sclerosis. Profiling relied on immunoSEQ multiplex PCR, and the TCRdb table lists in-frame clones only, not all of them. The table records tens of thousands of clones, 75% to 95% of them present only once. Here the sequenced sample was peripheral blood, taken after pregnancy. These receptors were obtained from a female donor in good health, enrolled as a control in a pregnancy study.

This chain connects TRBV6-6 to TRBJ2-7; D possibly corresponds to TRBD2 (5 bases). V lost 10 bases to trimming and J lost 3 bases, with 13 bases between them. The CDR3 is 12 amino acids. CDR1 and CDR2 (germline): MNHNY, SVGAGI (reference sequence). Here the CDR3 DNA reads TGTGCCACCGCCTTCGGGGACTACGAGCAGTACTTC. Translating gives CATAFGDYEQYF.

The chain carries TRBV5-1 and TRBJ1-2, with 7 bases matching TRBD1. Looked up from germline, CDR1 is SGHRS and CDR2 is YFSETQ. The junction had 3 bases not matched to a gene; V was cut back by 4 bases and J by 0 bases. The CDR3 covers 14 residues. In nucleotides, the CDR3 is TGCGCCAGCAGCCCCCAGGGGGCTAACTATGGCTACACCTTC. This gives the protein CASSPQGANYGYTF.

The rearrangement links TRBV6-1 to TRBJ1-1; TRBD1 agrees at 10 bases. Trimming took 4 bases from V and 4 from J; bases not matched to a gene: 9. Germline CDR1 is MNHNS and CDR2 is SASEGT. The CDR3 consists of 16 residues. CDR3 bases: TGTGCCAGCAGTGCTAGGACAGGGGGAAAAGGCACTGAAGCTTTCTTT. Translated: CASSARTGGKGTEAFF.

The CDR3 loop is CASSLGQGKGRTQYF. In DNA, the CDR3 is TGTGCCAGCAGCTTAGGGCAGGGTAAGGGCCGGACCCAGTACTTC. The rearrangement links TRBV13 to TRBJ2-5; a possible D gene is TRBD1 (5 bases). V lost 0 bases and J 7 bases, leaving 15 bases between the germline ends. Germline loops: CDR1 PRHDT, CDR2 FYEKMQ (reference sequence). The CDR3 has 15 amino acids.

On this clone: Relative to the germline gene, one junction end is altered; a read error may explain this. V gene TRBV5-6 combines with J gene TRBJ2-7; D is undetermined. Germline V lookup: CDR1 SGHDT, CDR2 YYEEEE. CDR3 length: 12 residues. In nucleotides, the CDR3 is TGTGCCAGCAGCTTGGCCACGGTAGCCAAGCACTTC. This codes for CASSLATVAKHF.

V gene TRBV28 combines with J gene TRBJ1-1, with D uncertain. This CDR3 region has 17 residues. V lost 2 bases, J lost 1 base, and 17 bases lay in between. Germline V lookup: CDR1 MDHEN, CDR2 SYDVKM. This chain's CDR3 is CASSLMGRLNQNTEAFF. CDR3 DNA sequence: TGTGCCAGCAGTTTAATGGGGAGGCTTAATCAGAACACTGAAGCTTTCTTT.

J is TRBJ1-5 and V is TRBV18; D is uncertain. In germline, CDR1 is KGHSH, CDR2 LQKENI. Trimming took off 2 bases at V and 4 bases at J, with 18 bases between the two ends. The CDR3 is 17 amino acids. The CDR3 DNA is TGTGCCAGCTCACCATTCAAGCTTTCGGGCGGGAATCAGCCCCAGCATTTT. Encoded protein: CASSPFKLSGGNQPQHF.

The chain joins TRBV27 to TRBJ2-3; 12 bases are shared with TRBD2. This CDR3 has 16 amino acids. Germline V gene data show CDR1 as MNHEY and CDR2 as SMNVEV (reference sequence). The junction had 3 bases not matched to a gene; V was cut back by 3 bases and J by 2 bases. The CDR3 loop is CASSFASGRVTDTQYF. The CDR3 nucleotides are TGTGCCAGCAGTTTTGCTAGCGGGAGGGTCACAGATACGCAGTATTTT.

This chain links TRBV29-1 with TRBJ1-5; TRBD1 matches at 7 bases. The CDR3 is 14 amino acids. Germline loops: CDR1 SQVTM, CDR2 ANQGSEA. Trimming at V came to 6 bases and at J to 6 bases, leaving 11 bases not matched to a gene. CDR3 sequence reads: CSVRPDRDGQPQHF. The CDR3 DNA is TGCAGCGTCCGCCCCGACAGGGACGGTCAGCCCCAGCATTTT.

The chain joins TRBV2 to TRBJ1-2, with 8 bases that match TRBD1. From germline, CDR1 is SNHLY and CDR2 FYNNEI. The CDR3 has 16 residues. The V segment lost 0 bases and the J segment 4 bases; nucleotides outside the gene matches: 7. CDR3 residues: CASSEAPGGASYGYTF. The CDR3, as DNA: TGTGCCAGCAGTGAAGCCCCAGGGGGCGCAAGCTATGGCTACACCTTC. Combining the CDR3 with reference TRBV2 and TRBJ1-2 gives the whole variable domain EPEVTQTPSHQVTQMGQEVILRCVPISNHLYFYWYRQILGQKVEFLVSFYNNEISEKSEIFDDQFSVERPDGSNFTLKIRSTKLEDSAMYFCASSEAPGGASYGYTFGSGTRLTVV.

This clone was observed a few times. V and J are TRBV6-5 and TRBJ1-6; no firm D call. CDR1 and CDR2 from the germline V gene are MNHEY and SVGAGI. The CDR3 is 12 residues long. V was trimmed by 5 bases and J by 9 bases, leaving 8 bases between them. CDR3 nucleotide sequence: TGTGCCAGCAGTGGTCGAGGTTCACCCCTCCACTTT. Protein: CASSGRGSPLHF.

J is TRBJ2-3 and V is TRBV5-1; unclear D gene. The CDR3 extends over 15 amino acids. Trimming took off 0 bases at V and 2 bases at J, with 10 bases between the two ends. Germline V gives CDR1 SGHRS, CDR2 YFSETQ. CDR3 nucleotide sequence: TGCGCCAGCAGCTTGGCCACTCAGGTCACAGATACGCAGTATTTT. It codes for CASSLATQVTDTQYF.

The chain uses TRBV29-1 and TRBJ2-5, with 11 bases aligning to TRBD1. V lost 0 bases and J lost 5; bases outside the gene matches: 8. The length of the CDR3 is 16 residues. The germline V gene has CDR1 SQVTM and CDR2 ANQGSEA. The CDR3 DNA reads TGCAGCGTTGAAGATCCCGGACAGGGGGCATGGGAGACCCAGTACTTC. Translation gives CSVEDPGQGAWETQYF.

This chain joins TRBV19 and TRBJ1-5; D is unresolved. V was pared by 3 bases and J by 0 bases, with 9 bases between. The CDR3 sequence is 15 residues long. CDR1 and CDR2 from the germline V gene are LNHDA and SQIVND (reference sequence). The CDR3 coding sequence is TGTGCCAGTAGTATGAGCGGGAATAGCAATCAGCCCCAGCATTTT. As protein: CASSMSGNSNQPQHF.